These 13 T cell receptor beta chains were sequenced from one sample in a study of shared clonotypes between healthy human individuals. Profiling relied on immunoSEQ multiplex PCR, and the TCRdb table lists in-frame clones only, not all of them. Of a few hundred thousand clones listed, approximately 77% were seen once; the top ten hold about 11%. Sequencing was done on a sample of PBMCs. The source of these receptors is a woman aged 40 to 50 in good health. Some clones in this sample may be carry-over from other donors' samples.

Turning to this clone: Other DNA sequences in this specimen translate into the identical CDR3. The CDR3 nucleotides are TGTGCCAGCTCACCACCCAGCACAGATACGCAGTATTTT. It is translated as CASSPPSTDTQYF. The J gene is TRBJ2-3, the V gene TRBV18, with D unresolved. Germline assignment: CDR1 KGHSH and CDR2 LQKENI. The V end was cut by 0 bases, the J end by 0 bases, with 1 base between. CDR3 length equals 13 residues. The full variable domain, rest sourced from reference TRBV18 and TRBJ2-3, is NAGVMQNPRHLVRRRGQEARLRCSPMKGHSHVYWYRQLPEEGLKFMVYLQKENIIDESGMPKERFSAEFPKEGPSILRIQQVVRGDSAAYFCASSPPSTDTQYFGPGTRLTVL.

Comments on this clone: Since a far larger clone is one base different, this is likely a read error. The CDR3 coding sequence is TGTGCCAGCAGCCGAGCGGGAGGGGCAGATACGCAGTATTTT. Protein sequence: CASSRAGGADTQYF. The chain combines TRBV4-2 with TRBJ2-3; 10 positions match TRBD2. The CDR3 runs to 14 residues. V was pared by 4 bases and J by 4 bases, with 2 bases of the junction left unmatched. The V gene's germline CDR1 is LGHNA and CDR2 YNFKEQ.

The chain carries TRBV28 and TRBJ1-1; D gene uncertain. The CDR3 runs 16 residues. Germline values: CDR1 MDHEN, CDR2 SYDVKM. The ends were cut back, 4 bases at V and 0 bases at J, with 15 bases in the middle. In DNA form, the CDR3 reads TGTGCCAGCAGTTCCGCTTATAGAGCCATGAACACTGAAGCTTTCTTT. This codes for CASSSAYRAMNTEAFF.

V gene TRBV18 combines with J gene TRBJ2-3; perhaps TRBD2 as D (5 bases). V shed 6 bases and J shed 2 bases, with 6 bases lying between them. The CDR3 contains 12 residues. Per germline, CDR1 KGHSH and CDR2 LQKENI. DNA for the CDR3: TGTGCCAGCTCTGACTACACAGATACGCAGTATTTT. It is translated as CASSDYTDTQYF.

The chain joins TRBV4-1 to TRBJ1-4; tentative D call: TRBD1 (5 bases). Trimming left V 4 bases short and J 0 bases short, with 15 bases between. The CDR3 contains 17 residues. Germline CDR1 MGHRA, CDR2 YSYEKL. The CDR3 loop is CASSLGRGSATNEKLFF. CDR3 sequence (DNA): TGCGCCAGCAGCCTGGGGAGGGGATCTGCAACTAATGAAAAACTGTTTTTT.

The gene calls are TRBV6-6 and TRBJ2-1, with a possible D match to TRBD2 (6 bases). V dropped 4 bases and J dropped 0 bases, with 10 bases sitting between them. Per the germline V gene, CDR1 is MNHNY and CDR2 is SVGAGI (reference sequence). This CDR3 has 15 amino acids. CDR3 sequence reads: CASSSTTSSYNEQFF. The CDR3 nucleotides are TGTGCCAGCAGTTCAACGACTAGCTCCTACAATGAGCAGTTCTTC.

There are a few counts of this clone. The CDR3 DNA follows: TGTGCCAGTAGTATCTCACAGGACTTGGACTATGGCTACACCTTC. Protein sequence: CASSISQDLDYGYTF. The chain uses TRBV19 and TRBJ1-2; TRBD1 might be the D (5 bases). Trimming removed 3 bases at V and 3 bases at J, with 14 bases between. The CDR3 spans 15 residues. CDR1 is LNHDA, CDR2 SQIVND, per germline (reference sequence).

This clone was counted only a few times. This chain links TRBV28 with TRBJ2-5, with no clear D. The tail of the sequence fits TRBJ2-7 better, so the J call may be wrong. Germline V gene sequence: CDR1 MDHEN, CDR2 SYDVKM. The CDR3 is 14 amino acids. This CDR3 is CASSPMSGPYEQYF. CDR3 nucleotides: TGTGCCAGCAGTCCAATGAGTGGCCCCTACGAGCAGTACTTC.

V gene TRBV6-1 combines with J gene TRBJ1-1; D is unclear. The CDR3 covers 10 residues. From germline, CDR1 is MNHNS and CDR2 SASEGT. V lost 7 bases to trimming and J lost 1 base, with 1 base between them. In DNA, the CDR3 is TGTGCCAGCAAGAACACTGAAGCTTTCTTT. This encodes CASKNTEAFF.

The rearrangement joins TRBV28 to TRBJ1-4; the match to TRBD1 covers 8 bases. J was trimmed by 8 bases and V by 5 bases; bases with no gene match: 10. Germline CDR1 MDHEN, CDR2 SYDVKM. The CDR3 contains 15 residues. CDR3 residues: CASSPSGTGTEKLFF. The CDR3 DNA follows: TGTGCCAGCAGTCCCTCCGGGACAGGTACCGAAAAACTGTTTTTT.

The rearrangement joins TRBV2 to TRBJ2-4; unclear D gene. CDR1 is SNHLY, CDR2 FYNNEI, per germline. The CDR3 loop spans 11 amino acids. V lost 2 bases, J lost 15 bases, and 11 bases lay in between. CDR3 in DNA: TGTGCCAGCAGTGAATCGGGCCCGATGTACTTC. Encoded protein: CASSESGPMYF.

This clone has a handful of counts. The chain links TRBV27 to TRBJ2-1, with 10 bases matching TRBD2. Germline V gene lookup returns CDR1 MNHEY and CDR2 SMNVEV (reference sequence). The CDR3 covers 15 residues. The J segment lost 7 bases and the V segment lost 4 bases, leaving 7 bases of the junction unmatched. CDR3 in DNA: TGTGCCAGCAGTTCAGGGACTAGCGACTTGAATGAGCAGTTCTTC. Protein product: CASSSGTSDLNEQFF.

This chain joins TRBV2 and TRBJ1-3; 8 nucleotides line up with TRBD1. Germline V gene data show CDR1 as SNHLY and CDR2 as FYNNEI. With 9 bases clipped from V and 1 base from J, the junction kept 8 bases outside the gene matches. The CDR3 totals 15 residues. This CDR3 is CASRQGPASGNTIYF. CDR3 DNA: TGTGCCAGTAGACAGGGGCCCGCGTCTGGAAACACCATATATTTT. The whole variable domain, remainder taken from reference TRBV2 and TRBJ1-3, is EPEVTQTPSHQVTQMGQEVILRCVPISNHLYFYWYRQILGQKVEFLVSFYNNEISEKSEIFDDQFSVERPDGSNFTLKIRSTKLEDSAMYFCASRQGPASGNTIYFGEGSWLTVV.